The sample holds many counts of the clone carrying this T cell receptor beta chain. Antigen specificity is unknown. This specimen belongs to a study of T-cell memory formation after mild COVID-19. Study summary: Across donors, TCR clusters were largely donor specific. Study-wide points: Clones shrinking between day 15 and 85 showed a balanced CD4/CD8 split, and those that grew later tilted toward CD4+. Cross-reactive memory appears to have joined, as suggested by some responding clones showing up in pre-infection memory.

TCR alpha and TCR beta cDNA libraries carrying sample barcodes and UMIs came from 5'RACE with constant-segment primers. From the 5' RACE reads, TCRdb called clonotypes with MiXCR, one entry per CDR3 protein. The profile covers tens of thousands of distinct CDR3 sequences, with about 10% appearing a single time and 25% to 35% taken by the ten largest. The receptor was derived from a man between 18 and 29 years old who had mild COVID-19 (a few samples of this study predate the infection). Cell type and time point are not known. Specimen: PBMCs or a T cell subset sorted from them (not recorded which).

This CDR3 reads CASSFGGATDTQYF. The CDR3 region has the DNA TGTGCCAGCAGCTTCGGGGGGGCCACAGATACGCAGTATTTT. The rearrangement joins TRBV7-2 to TRBJ2-3, with TRBD2 identical over 8 bases. Germline assignment: CDR1 SGHTA and CDR2 FQGNSA. V trimming: 3 bases; J trimming: 2 bases; junction bases outside the gene matches: 1. The CDR3 runs 14 residues.